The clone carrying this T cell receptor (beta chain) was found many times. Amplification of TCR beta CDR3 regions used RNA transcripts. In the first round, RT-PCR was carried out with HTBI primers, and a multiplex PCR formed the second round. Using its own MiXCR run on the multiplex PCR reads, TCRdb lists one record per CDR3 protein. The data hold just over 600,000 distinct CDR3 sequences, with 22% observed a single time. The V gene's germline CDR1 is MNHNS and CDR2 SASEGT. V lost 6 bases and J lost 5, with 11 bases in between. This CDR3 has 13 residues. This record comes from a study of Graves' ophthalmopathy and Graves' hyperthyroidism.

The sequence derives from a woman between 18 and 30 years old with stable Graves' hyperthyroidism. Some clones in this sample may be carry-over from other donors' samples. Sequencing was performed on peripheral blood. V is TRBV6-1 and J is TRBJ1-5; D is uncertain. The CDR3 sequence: CASSANRYQPQHF. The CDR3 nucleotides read TGTGCCAGCAGCGCAAACCGGTATCAGCCCCAGCATTTT.